Described below is a single T cell receptor (beta chain) sequence and its context. Its antigen remains undetermined. No base quality values were provided; no much bigger clone lies one nucleotide off. The intended sense of this specimen's treatment or condition label: live attenuated yellow fever vaccine strain. At each blood-draw timepoint, two biological replicates of bulk PBMCs were collected. PBMCs were isolated from peripheral blood using a standard Ficoll-Paque protocol. RNA was extracted with TriZol from bulk PBMCs, CD4 and CD8 fractions, and dextramer-positive and dextramer-negative fractions. The data were obtained in a study of T cells after yellow fever vaccination (dated by TCRdb to between 2018 and 2021). Describing the broader study: Libraries from fractions with low cell numbers were prepared with the SMART-Seq v4 Ultra Low Input RNA kit. Bulk TCR alpha and beta repertoires were sequenced longitudinally to track T-cell clones before and after primary and booster YFV17D yellow fever vaccination. Bulk PBMC replicates and cell subsets were isolated from blood drawn at multiple timepoints before and after both primary and secondary immunization. Two healthy male donors, one aged 18 to 29 and one aged 30 to 40 years, made up the cohort.

Reading the germline V gene gives CDR1 SGHAT and CDR2 FQNNGV. Unmatched junction bases come to 10, with V trimmed by 6 bases and J by 5 bases. Reading from cysteine to phenylalanine, the CDR3 counts 16 amino acids. The read is trimmed to its CDR3 DNA, 48 bases read in frame from base 1. Overall results and qualifications from the work: Computational filtering was needed because FACS-sorted repertoires could contain abundant contaminating clonotypes from the bulk population. Only a couple of donors were included in the study, so the extent to which the findings can be generalized is limited. A small fraction of clonotypes appeared in both the CD4 and CD8 compartments, likely as a result of convergent recombination. Compared with the primary T-cell response, the secondary T-cell response was faster but weaker, reaching its peak on day 5 rather than on day 15. After the booster, most clones that had expanded after primary vaccination were detected again (about 95% of CD4 and about 88% of CD8), suggesting broad maintenance of memory.

Synthesis of TCR cDNA relied on 5'RACE template switching, a step that introduced a universal primer site along with unique molecular identifiers. Priming of cDNA synthesis was performed from both the TCR alpha and TCR beta constant segments. Library amplification used two PCR steps, and the second PCR step added sample barcodes and sequencing adapters. Sequencing of the libraries was done on either Illumina HiSeq 2500 (2x100 bp) or NovaSeq (2x150 bp). The source study handled its data this way. MIGEC handled demultiplexing of reads and collapsing into UMI consensus sequences, while MiXCR performed V(D)J alignment. Vaccine-responding clonotypes were identified with edgeR using replicate PBMC samples, with FDR below 0.01 and a log2 fold change above 5 up to day 15 being required. Each bulk clonotype was labeled CD4 or CD8 based on which sequenced repertoire, CD4 or CD8, contained the clonotype at higher abundance. The public reads were run again by TCRdb, first through fastp at Q25 and then through MiXCR, and only productive beta chains were kept. Duplicate CDR3 protein sequences are folded into a single record with the most common DNA and genes. TCRdb, not the original authors, processed these V and J calls. The sample table contains around 500,000 distinct CDR3 sequences; only one count was recorded for roughly 22% of them. Around 17% of the sample lies in the top ten.

The TCR originated in a man between 18 and 29 years old who received the YFV17D yellow fever vaccine. The source material was PBMCs, sampled roughly 23 days after the first yellow fever vaccination. This sequence uses TRBV11-2 and TRBJ2-5; TRBD1 fits 12 bases in the junction. The CDR3 corresponds to CASSPLRDRGPETQYF. The DNA reads as follows: TGTGCCAGCAGTCCCTTGAGGGACAGGGGGCCTGAGACCCAGTACTTC.